One sample yielded the 21 T cell receptor beta chains listed below, sequenced in a study of T cell responses to AZD1222 COVID-19 vaccine. Profiling relied on immunoSEQ multiplex PCR, and the TCRdb table lists in-frame clones only, not all of them. This sample has about 140,000 clones, with just under 95% found just once. Sequenced here: peripheral blood, sampled on day 0 of AZD1222 vaccination. All receptors come from an adult in good health.

This clone has a single count. The chain is built from TRBV28 and TRBJ2-7, with TRBD2 matching over 9 bases. Germline CDR1 is MDHEN and CDR2 is SYDVKM. V trimming: 1 base; J trimming: 4 bases; junction bases outside the gene matches: 5. This CDR3 is 15 amino acids long. As DNA, the CDR3 is TGTGCCAGCAGTTTATCAGGTAGCGGGAGTTACGAGCAGTACTTC. Its protein is CASSLSGSGSYEQYF.

This clone was seen a handful of times. V is TRBV7-8 and J is TRBJ2-7; 9 positions agree with TRBD1. The ends lost 5 bases at V and 1 base at J; junction bases unmatched: 6. The CDR3 extends over 15 amino acids. Germline CDR1 is SGHVS and CDR2 is FQNEAQ. CDR3 bases: TGTGCCAGCAGCCTCCAACAGGGGGCTTCCTACGAGCAGTACTTC. Translating it yields CASSLQQGASYEQYF.

V usage is TRBV6-5 and J usage is TRBJ1-2; no firm D call. Trimming cost V 6 bases and J 5 bases, with 19 bases left between them. The CDR3 length is 15 residues. Germline assignment: CDR1 MNHEY and CDR2 SVGAGI. This chain's CDR3 is CASRPTVSGVYGYTF. The CDR3 DNA is TGTGCCAGCAGACCCACAGTTTCCGGAGTATATGGCTACACCTTC.

V and J are TRBV2 and TRBJ1-2, with a tentative D call TRBD1 (6 bases). CDR3 length equals 14 residues. V lost 6 bases and J lost 4, with 15 bases in between. In germline, CDR1 is SNHLY, CDR2 FYNNEI. CDR3 nucleotides: TGTGCCAGCAGAGAGGACAGACCCCCCTATGGCTACACCTTC. This translates into CASREDRPPYGYTF.

CDR3 region: CASSLGQWGNTEAFF. In DNA, the CDR3 is TGTGCCAGCAGCCTGGGACAGTGGGGGAACACTGAAGCTTTCTTT. The chain carries TRBV7-8 and TRBJ1-1; 7 bases agree with TRBD1. The CDR3 is made up of 15 amino acids. The J segment lost 1 base and the V segment lost 5 bases, leaving 7 bases of the junction unmatched. Per the germline V gene, CDR1 is SGHVS and CDR2 is FQNEAQ.

This clone has just one count. The rearrangement links TRBV29-1 to TRBJ1-1, with 9 bases matching TRBD1. Germline V gene lookup returns CDR1 SQVTM and CDR2 ANQGSEA. V trimming: 7 bases; J trimming: 14 bases; junction bases outside the gene matches: 14. The CDR3 consists of 12 residues. This chain's CDR3 is CSGTGTGPGGFF. The CDR3 region has the DNA TGCAGCGGCACCGGGACAGGGCCAGGTGGATTCTTT. The whole variable domain, remainder taken from reference TRBV29-1 and TRBJ1-1, is SAVISQKPSRDICQRGTSLTIQCQVDSQVTMMFWYRQQPGQSLTLIATANQGSEATYESGFVIDKFPISRPNLTFSTLTVSNMSPEDSSIYLCSGTGTGPGGFFGQGTRLTVV.

The rearrangement uses TRBV5-4 and TRBJ1-1; 9 positions agree with TRBD1. Trimming cost V 1 base and J 2 bases; bases outside gene matches: 6. Germline assignment: CDR1 SGHNT and CDR2 YYREEE (reference sequence). The CDR3 has 16 amino acids. The CDR3 is CASSLPQTGGNTEAFF. CDR3 nucleotides: TGTGCCAGCAGCTTGCCCCAGACAGGGGGAAACACTGAAGCTTTCTTT.

The rearrangement links TRBV29-1 to TRBJ2-7, with a weak D call TRBD1 (6 bases). The CDR3 contains 15 residues. Germline assignment: CDR1 SQVTM and CDR2 ANQGSEA. Trimming took off 6 bases at V and 0 bases at J, with 18 bases between the two ends. CDR3 bases: TGCAGCGTCGCCCCGGGACACAGGAGCTCCTACGAGCAGTACTTC. Its protein is CSVAPGHRSSYEQYF.

CDR3: CASPQSGTSGRSSGELFF. The CDR3 DNA follows: TGTGCCAGCCCTCAATCCGGGACTAGCGGGAGGTCCTCCGGGGAGCTGTTTTTT. V usage is TRBV27 and J usage is TRBJ2-2, with 15 bases identical to TRBD2. J gave up 6 bases and V 8 bases, and 13 bases lay outside the gene matches. There are 18 residues in the CDR3. Germline V lookup: CDR1 MNHEY, CDR2 SMNVEV (reference sequence).

This chain connects TRBV9 to TRBJ1-2; D might be TRBD1 (6 bases). Trimming shortened V by 3 bases and J by 8 bases, and 32 bases separated the two germline ends. The germline V gene encodes CDR1 SGDLS and CDR2 YYNGEE. The CDR3 loop spans 19 amino acids. The CDR3 sequence: CASSAEQGRGGAFQSGYTF. The DNA of the CDR3 is TGTGCCAGCAGCGCCGAGCAGGGTAGGGGGGGCGCATTCCAGTCAGGCTACACCTTC.

The chain links TRBV5-6 to TRBJ2-7, with D possibly matching TRBD1 (5 bases). In germline, CDR1 is SGHDT, CDR2 YYEEEE. The CDR3 length is 15 residues. With 0 bases removed from V and 1 base from J, the gap between germline ends came to 11 bases. The CDR3 DNA sequence: TGTGCCAGCAGCTTGGTTAGGGGTCGTTCCTACGAGCAGTACTTC. Its protein is CASSLVRGRSYEQYF.

This clone was detected a few times. The V gene is TRBV19, the J gene TRBJ2-1; 9 bases match TRBD2. V dropped 0 bases and J dropped 8; count of bases not matched to a gene: 17. The CDR3 loop spans 19 amino acids. Germline values: CDR1 LNHDA, CDR2 SQIVND (reference sequence). The CDR3 DNA follows: TGTGCCAGTAGTATAGATCACTCTGTAGCGGGAGCGCCTGGGGATGAGCAGTTCTTC. It is translated as CASSIDHSVAGAPGDEQFF.

V usage is TRBV6-4 and J usage is TRBJ1-6; unclear D gene. CDR3 length: 16 amino acids. Germline V lookup: CDR1 MRHNA, CDR2 SNTAGT. The V end was cut by 9 bases, the J end by 3 bases, with 18 bases between. Here the CDR3 DNA reads TGTGCCAGGGTTCAAGGACTTGGGTGCTATAATTCACCCCTCCACTTT. Translating it yields CARVQGLGCYNSPLHF.

The chain uses TRBV30 and TRBJ1-1, with no clear D. The CDR3 loop spans 12 amino acids. Looked up from germline, CDR1 is GTSNPN and CDR2 is SVGIG (reference sequence). V was shortened by 4 bases and J by 7 bases, with 13 bases between the two germline ends. The CDR3 DNA reads as TGTGCCTGGACTTGGGTTGGCGGTGAAGCTTTCTTT. Translation: CAWTWVGGEAFF.

This sequence joins TRBV4-2 and TRBJ1-2; D uncertain. CDR3 length: 16 amino acids. Trimming left V 0 bases short and J 3 bases short, with 14 bases between. The V gene's germline CDR1 is LGHNA and CDR2 YNFKEQ. The CDR3 region is CASSQDRSGRYYGYTF. CDR3 bases: TGTGCCAGCAGCCAAGATCGGTCAGGCAGATACTATGGCTACACCTTC.

The V gene is TRBV18, the J gene TRBJ1-5; D gene unclear. Germline V gives CDR1 KGHSH, CDR2 LQKENI. V was shortened by 6 bases and J by 0 bases, with 9 bases between the two germline ends. CDR3 length: 14 amino acids. The CDR3 loop is CASSSGGSNQPQHF. As DNA, the CDR3 is TGTGCCAGCTCGTCAGGCGGTAGCAATCAGCCCCAGCATTTT.

This chain links TRBV27 with TRBJ1-5; no clear D. The germline CDR1 and CDR2 sequences are MNHEY and SMNVEV (reference sequence). This CDR3 has 15 residues. The V end lost 5 bases, the J end lost 2 bases, and 13 bases lay between the germline ends. This chain's CDR3 is CASSLLSTGNQPQHF. The DNA of the CDR3 is TGTGCCAGCAGTCTACTTTCGACCGGCAATCAGCCCCAGCATTTT.

The V call is TRBV3-1 (or the pseudogene TRBV3-2), the J call TRBJ2-7, with 9 nucleotides matching TRBD2. V was pared by 4 bases and J by 1 base, with 5 bases of the junction left unmatched. CDR1 and CDR2 from the germline V gene are LGHDT and YNNKEL (reference sequence). The CDR3 spans 15 residues. The CDR3 region is CASSLFSGGSYEQYF. The CDR3 DNA reads as TGTGCCAGCAGCCTTTTTAGCGGGGGTTCCTACGAGCAGTACTTC.

This clone was detected once. V usage is TRBV9 and J usage is TRBJ2-1; TRBD1 matches at 8 bases. The CDR3 runs 18 residues. Germline V gene lookup returns CDR1 SGDLS and CDR2 YYNGEE. With V trimmed by 3 bases and J by 1 base, 12 bases remained unmatched. The CDR3 nucleotides read TGTGCCAGCAGCGCCCGGACAGGGTGGTTGAGATCCTACAATGAGCAGTTCTTC. It encodes CASSARTGWLRSYNEQFF.

The rearrangement uses TRBV10-3 and TRBJ2-1; D call uncertain. Trimming shortened V by 2 bases and J by 0 bases, and 8 bases separated the two germline ends. Germline CDR1 and CDR2: ENHRY and SYGVKD. CDR3 length: 15 amino acids. Here the CDR3 reads CAISESSSSYNEQFF. The CDR3 nucleotides are TGTGCCATCAGTGAGAGTTCTAGCTCCTACAATGAGCAGTTCTTC.

The chain joins TRBV6-6 to TRBJ1-5; D is unresolved. This CDR3 is built from 13 residues. The V end lost 1 base, the J end lost 5 bases, and 6 bases lay between the germline ends. The germline V gene encodes CDR1 MNHNY and CDR2 SVGAGI (reference sequence). The CDR3 region has the DNA TGTGCCAGCAGTTACTGGTCCGATCAGCCCCAGCATTTT. Its protein is CASSYWSDQPQHF.